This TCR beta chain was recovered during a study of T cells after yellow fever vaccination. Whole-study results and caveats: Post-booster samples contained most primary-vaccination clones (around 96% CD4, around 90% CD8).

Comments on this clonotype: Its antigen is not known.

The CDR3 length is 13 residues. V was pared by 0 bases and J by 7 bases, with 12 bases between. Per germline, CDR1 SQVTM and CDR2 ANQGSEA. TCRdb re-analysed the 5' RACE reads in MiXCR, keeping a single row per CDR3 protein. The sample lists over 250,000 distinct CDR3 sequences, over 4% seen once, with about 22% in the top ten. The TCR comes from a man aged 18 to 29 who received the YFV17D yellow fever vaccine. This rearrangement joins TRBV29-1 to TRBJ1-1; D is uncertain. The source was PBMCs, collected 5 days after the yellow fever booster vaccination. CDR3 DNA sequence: TGCAGCGTTGAAGATCAAGCGGCAGATGAAGCTTTCTTT. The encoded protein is CSVEDQAADEAFF.